This TCR beta chain stems from a study of control samples from healthy donors and cancer patients. Libraries were prepared by immunoSEQ multiplex PCR; TCRdb keeps only in-frame clonotypes and omits some of them. The table has around 140,000 clones, around nine tenths seen once. The receptor comes from a man aged 35-49 years in good health. Sequenced: blood.

Written as DNA, the CDR3 is TGTGCCAGCAGCGCCGCAGGGGGGAACACCGGGGAGCTGTTTTTT. Residues: CASSAAGGNTGELFF. The chain joins TRBV5-6 to TRBJ2-2; TRBD1 matches 7 bases. Germline trimming cut 4 bases from V and 1 base from J; bases unmatched to any gene: 4. The CDR3 spans 15 residues. CDR1 is SGHDT and CDR2 is YYEEEE in the germline V gene.